The clone carrying this T cell receptor (beta chain) was observed many times. Combining a sample-barcoded 5' primer with a J-beta primer mix, a second PCR ran for roughly 6 to 11 cycles. TCRdb re-called the 5' RACE reads through MiXCR, storing one row per CDR3 protein. The sample has just under 750,000 distinct CDR3 sequences, about a fifth seen once. The sample comes from a study of blood T cells in healthy people across ages. The V and J ends lost 6 bases and 4 bases, in that order; junction bases with no gene match: 20. This CDR3 is 19 amino acids long. Germline V CDR1 and CDR2: MDHEN, SYDVKM. Sequencing used blood. J is TRBJ2-7 and V is TRBV28; 11 positions match TRBD2. The sequence was obtained from a man in his 70s in good health. This chain's CDR3 is CASSTAGQGMGLAVYEQYF. The CDR3 DNA reads as TGTGCCAGCAGCACCGCGGGACAGGGTATGGGACTAGCGGTGTACGAGCAGTACTTC.